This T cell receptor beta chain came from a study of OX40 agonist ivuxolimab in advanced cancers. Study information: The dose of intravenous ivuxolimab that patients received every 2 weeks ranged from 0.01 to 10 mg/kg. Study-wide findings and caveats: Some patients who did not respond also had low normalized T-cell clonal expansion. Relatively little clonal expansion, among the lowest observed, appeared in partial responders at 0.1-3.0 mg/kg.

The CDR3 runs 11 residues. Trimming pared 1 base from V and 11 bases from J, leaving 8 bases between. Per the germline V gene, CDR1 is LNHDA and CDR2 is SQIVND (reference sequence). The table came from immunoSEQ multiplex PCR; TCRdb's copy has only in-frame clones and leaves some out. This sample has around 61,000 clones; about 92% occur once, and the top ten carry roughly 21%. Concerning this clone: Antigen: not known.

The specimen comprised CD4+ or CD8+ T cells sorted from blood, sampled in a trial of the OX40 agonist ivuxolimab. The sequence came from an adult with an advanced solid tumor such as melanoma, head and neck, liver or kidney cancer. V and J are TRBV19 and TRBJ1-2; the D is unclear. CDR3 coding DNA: TGTGCCAGTAGTATAGGTCCTGATTACACCTTC. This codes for CASSIGPDYTF. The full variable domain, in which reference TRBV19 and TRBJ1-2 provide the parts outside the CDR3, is DGGITQSPKYLFRKEGQNVTLSCEQNLNHDAMYWYRQDPGQGLRLIYYSQIVNDFQKGDIAEGYSVSREKKESFPLTVTSAQKNPTAFYLCASSIGPDYTFGSGTRLTVV.